The present TCR beta chain was sequenced within a study of response to subunit inactivated influenza vaccine. This clonotype has at least ten counts. Its target is not known. TCRdb called the RT-PCR reads again in MiXCR, with one record for every CDR3 protein. Counted here are about 500,000 distinct CDR3 sequences, approximately 16% occurring once; the ten biggest clones make up 3%. General observations from the study: There was a suggestion from the authors that each seasonal influenza vaccination recruits few new T cells.

There are 14 residues in the CDR3. Germline CDR1 reads SQVTM; CDR2 reads ANQGSEA. The V end lost 7 bases, the J end lost 3 bases, and 16 bases lay between the germline ends. The source is a man in his fifties or sixties who received an inactivated influenza vaccine. V gene TRBV29-1 combines with J gene TRBJ1-5; the D gene is possibly TRBD1 (5 bases). The input for sequencing was CD4+ T cells sorted from PBMCs, taken around 25 months after vaccination. The CDR3 nucleotides are TGCAGCGCCGTCGGGACCGACCACAATCAGCCCCAGCATTTT. Translation: CSAVGTDHNQPQHF.